This T cell receptor (beta chain) originates from a study of breast tumors, draining lymph nodes, adjacent tissues. TCRdb re-derived calls from the multiplex PCR reads in MiXCR, one entry per CDR3 protein. Found here are about 80,000 distinct CDR3 sequences, roughly 19% of them singletons; the top ten hold around 2.5%. Germline V gives CDR1 LGHDT, CDR2 YNNKEL (reference sequence). The CDR3 has 16 residues. V lost 4 bases and J lost 0, with 12 bases in between. Whole-study findings and limits: Findings are consistent with lymph node origin and intratumoral expansion of most tumor T cells. Compared with lymph nodes, tumors were less diverse; compared with nontumor tissue, more.

Regarding this clonotype: Antigen: not known.

Axillary draining lymph nodes of breast cancer patients supplied the node samples. The material sequenced was axillary lymph node tissue. The sequence derives from a female donor with breast cancer. Some clones in this sample may be carry-over from other donors' samples. The chain combines TRBV3-1 with TRBJ2-2; D remains ambiguous. The CDR3 loop is CASSPPRLANTGELFF. As DNA, the CDR3 is TGTGCCAGCAGCCCCCCCCGGCTCGCGAACACCGGGGAGCTGTTTTTT. The full variable domain, with the rest looked up from reference TRBV3-1 and TRBJ2-2, is DTAVSQTPKYLVTQMGNDKSIKCEQNLGHDTMYWYKQDSKKFLKIMFSYNNKELIINETVPNRFSPKSPDKAHLNLHINSLELGDSAVYFCASSPPRLANTGELFFGEGSRLTVL.